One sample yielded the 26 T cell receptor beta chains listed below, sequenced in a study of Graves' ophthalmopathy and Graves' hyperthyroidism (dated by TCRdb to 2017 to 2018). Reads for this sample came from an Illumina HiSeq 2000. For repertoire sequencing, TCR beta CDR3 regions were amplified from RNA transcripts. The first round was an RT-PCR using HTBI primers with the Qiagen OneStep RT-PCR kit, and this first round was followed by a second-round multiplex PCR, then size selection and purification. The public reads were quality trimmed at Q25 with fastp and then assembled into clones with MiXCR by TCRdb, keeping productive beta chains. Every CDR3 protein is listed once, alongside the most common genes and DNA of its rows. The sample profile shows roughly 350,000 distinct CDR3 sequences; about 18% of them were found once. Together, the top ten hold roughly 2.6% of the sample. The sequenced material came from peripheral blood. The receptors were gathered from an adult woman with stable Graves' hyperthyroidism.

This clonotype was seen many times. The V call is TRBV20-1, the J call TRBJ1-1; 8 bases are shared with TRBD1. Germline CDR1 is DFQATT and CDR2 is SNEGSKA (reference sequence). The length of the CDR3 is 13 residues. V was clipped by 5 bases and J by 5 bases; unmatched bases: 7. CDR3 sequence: CSAPPTGETEAFF. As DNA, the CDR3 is TGCAGTGCTCCTCCGACAGGGGAAACTGAAGCTTTCTTT.

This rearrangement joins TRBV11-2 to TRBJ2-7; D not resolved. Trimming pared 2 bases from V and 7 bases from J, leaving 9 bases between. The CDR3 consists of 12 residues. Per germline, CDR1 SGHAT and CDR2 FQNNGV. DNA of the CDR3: TGTGCCAGCAGCTTAAACTATCTAGAGCAGTACTTC. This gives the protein CASSLNYLEQYF.

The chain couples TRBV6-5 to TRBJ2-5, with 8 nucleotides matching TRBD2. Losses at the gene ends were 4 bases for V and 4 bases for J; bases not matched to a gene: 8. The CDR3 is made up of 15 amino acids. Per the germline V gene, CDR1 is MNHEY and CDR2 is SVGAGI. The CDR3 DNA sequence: TGTGCCAGCAGTTCGGGACTAGAACTGGTAGAGACCCAGTACTTC. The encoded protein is CASSSGLELVETQYF.

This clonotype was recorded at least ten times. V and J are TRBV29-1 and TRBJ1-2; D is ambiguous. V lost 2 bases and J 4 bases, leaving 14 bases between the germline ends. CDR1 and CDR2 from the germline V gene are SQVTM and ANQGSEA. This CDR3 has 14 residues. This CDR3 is CSVEPQANIYGYTF. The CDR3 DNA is TGCAGCGTTGAACCGCAGGCGAATATCTATGGCTACACCTTC.

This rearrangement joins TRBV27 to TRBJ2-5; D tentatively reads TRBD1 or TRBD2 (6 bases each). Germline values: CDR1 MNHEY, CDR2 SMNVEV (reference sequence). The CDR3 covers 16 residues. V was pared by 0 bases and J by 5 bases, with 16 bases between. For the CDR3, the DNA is TGTGCCAGCAGTTTATCGTCGGGGGCGCGAAGGGAGACCCAGTACTTC. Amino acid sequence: CASSLSSGARRETQYF.

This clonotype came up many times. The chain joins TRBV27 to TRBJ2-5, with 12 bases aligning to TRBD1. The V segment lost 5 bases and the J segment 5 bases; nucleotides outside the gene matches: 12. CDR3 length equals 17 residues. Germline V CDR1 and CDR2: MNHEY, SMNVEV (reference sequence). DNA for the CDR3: TGTGCCAGCAGTGTCCATGGGGACAGGGGGCGCGTGGAGACCCAGTACTTC. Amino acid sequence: CASSVHGDRGRVETQYF.

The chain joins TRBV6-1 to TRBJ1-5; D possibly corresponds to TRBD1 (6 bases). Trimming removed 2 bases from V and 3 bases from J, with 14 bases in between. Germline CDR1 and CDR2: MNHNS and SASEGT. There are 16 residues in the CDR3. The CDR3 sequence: CASSEIGGLNNQPQHF. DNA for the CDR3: TGTGCCAGCAGTGAAATCGGGGGGCTAAACAATCAGCCCCAGCATTTT.

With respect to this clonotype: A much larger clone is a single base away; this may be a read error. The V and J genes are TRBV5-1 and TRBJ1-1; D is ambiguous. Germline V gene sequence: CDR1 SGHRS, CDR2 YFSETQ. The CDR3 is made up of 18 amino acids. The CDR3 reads CASSLSTVYRGRNTEAVF. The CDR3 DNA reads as TGCGCCAGCAGCTTGTCGACCGTTTACCGAGGTAGGAACACTGAAGCTGTCTTT.

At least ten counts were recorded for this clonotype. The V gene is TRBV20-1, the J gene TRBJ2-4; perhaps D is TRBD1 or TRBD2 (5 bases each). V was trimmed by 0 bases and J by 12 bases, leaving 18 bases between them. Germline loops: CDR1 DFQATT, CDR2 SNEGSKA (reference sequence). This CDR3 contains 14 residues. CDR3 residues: CSARDAGSTESQYF. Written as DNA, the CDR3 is TGCAGTGCTAGAGATGCAGGGAGTACAGAGAGTCAGTACTTC.

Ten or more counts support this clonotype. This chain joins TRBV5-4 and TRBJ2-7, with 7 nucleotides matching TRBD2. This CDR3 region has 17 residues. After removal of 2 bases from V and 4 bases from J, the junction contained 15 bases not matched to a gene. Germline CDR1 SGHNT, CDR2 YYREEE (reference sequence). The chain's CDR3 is CASSFSYRRGSIYEQYF. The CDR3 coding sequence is TGTGCCAGCAGCTTTTCGTATCGTCGCGGGAGCATTTACGAGCAGTACTTC.

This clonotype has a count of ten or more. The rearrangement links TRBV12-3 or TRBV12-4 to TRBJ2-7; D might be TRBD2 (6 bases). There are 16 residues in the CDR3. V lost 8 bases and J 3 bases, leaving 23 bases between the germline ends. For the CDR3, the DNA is TGTGCCAGCGGGACTCCCCGGCGAGGGAGCGTCTACGAGCAGTACTTC. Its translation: CASGTPRRGSVYEQYF.

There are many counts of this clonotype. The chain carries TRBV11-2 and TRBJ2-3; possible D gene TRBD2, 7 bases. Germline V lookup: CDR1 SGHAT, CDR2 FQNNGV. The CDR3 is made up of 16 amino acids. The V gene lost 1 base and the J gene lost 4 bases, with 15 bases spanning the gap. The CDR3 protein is CASSLGGGRGSDTQYF. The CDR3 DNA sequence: TGTGCCAGCAGCTTAGGGGGGGGCAGGGGATCAGATACGCAGTATTTT.

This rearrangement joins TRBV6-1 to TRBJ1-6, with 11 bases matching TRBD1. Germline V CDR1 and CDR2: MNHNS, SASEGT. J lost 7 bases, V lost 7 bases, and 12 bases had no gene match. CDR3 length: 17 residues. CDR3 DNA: TGTGCCAGCACTAGACTCCGGGACAGGGGGTACAATTCACCCCTCCACTTT. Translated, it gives CASTRLRDRGYNSPLHF.

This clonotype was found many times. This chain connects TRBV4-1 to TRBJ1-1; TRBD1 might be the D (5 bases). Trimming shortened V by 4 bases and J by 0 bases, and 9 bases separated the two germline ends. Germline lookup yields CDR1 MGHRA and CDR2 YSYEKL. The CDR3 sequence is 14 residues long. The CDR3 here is CASSLRQLNTEAFF. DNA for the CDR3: TGCGCCAGCAGCCTCCGACAGCTGAACACTGAAGCTTTCTTT.

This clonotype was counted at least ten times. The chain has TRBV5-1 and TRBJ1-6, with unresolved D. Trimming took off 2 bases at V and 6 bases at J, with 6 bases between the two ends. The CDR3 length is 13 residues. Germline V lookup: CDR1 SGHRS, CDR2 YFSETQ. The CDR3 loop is CASSFDGNSPLHF. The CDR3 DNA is TGCGCCAGCAGCTTTGACGGTAATTCACCCCTCCACTTT.

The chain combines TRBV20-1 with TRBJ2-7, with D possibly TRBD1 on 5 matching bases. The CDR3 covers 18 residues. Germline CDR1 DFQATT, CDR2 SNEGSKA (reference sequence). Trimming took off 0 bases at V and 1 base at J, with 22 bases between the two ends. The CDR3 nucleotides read TGCAGTGCTAGAGATCCCTTCAAAGGGGCGGTATCATCCTACGAGCAGTACTTC. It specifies CSARDPFKGAVSSYEQYF.

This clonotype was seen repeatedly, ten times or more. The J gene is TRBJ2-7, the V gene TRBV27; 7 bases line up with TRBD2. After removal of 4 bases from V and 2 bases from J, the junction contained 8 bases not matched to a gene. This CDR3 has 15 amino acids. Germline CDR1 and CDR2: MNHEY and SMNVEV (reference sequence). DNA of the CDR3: TGTGCCAGCAGTTCGCAGGCTAGCGGACCCTACGAGCAGTACTTC. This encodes CASSSQASGPYEQYF.

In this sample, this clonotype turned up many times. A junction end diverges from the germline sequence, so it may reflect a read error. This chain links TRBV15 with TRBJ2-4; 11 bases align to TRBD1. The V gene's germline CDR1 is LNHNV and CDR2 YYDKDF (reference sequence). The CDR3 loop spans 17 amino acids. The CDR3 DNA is TGTGCCACCAGCAAACGGACAGGGGGCATAGCCAAAAACATTAAGTACTTC. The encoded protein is CATSKRTGGIAKNIKYF. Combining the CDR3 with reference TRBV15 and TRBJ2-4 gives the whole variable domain DAMVIQNPRYQVTQFGKPVTLSCSQTLNHNVMYWYQQKSSQAPKLLFHYYDKDFNNEADTPDNFQSRRPNTSFCFLDIRSPGLGDTAMYLCATSKRTGGIAKNIKYFGAGTRLSVL.

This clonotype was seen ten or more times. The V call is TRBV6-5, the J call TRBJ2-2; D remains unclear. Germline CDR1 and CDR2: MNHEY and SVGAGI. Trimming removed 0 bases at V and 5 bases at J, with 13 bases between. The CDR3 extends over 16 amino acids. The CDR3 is CASSYSLNGMTGELFF. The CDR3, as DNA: TGTGCCAGCAGTTACTCGTTGAATGGGATGACCGGGGAGCTGTTTTTT.

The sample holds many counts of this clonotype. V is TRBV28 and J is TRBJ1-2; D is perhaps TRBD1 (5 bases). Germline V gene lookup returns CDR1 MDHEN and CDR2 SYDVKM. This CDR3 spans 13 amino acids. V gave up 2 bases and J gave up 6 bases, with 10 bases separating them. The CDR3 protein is CASSLKGRNGYTF. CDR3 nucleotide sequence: TGTGCCAGCAGTTTAAAGGGACGGAATGGCTACACCTTC.

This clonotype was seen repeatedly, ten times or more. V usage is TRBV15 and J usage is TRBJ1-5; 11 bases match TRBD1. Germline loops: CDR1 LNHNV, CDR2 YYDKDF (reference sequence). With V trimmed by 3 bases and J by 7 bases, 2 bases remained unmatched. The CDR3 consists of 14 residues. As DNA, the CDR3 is TGTGCCACCAGCAGCCGGGACAGGGGGCAGCCCCAGCATTTT. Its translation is CATSSRDRGQPQHF.

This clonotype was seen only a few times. The CDR3 DNA follows: TGTGCCAGCAGTGAAGCATTGGACAGGACTAAAAACATTCAGTACTTC. Translation: CASSEALDRTKNIQYF. The V call is TRBV2, the J call TRBJ2-4; 7 positions agree with TRBD1. The germline V gene has CDR1 SNHLY and CDR2 FYNNEI. The CDR3 has 16 residues. J gave up 4 bases and V 0 bases, and 6 bases lay outside the gene matches.

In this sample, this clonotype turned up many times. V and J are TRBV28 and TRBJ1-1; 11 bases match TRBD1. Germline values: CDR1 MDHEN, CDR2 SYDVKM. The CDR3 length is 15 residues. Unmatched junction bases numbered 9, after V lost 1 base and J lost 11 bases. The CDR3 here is CASSLFRDRGFFAFF. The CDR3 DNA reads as TGTGCCAGCAGTTTATTTAGGGACAGGGGGTTTTTCGCTTTCTTT.

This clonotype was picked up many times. CDR3 in amino acids: CASSINPDTEAFF. For the CDR3, the DNA is TGTGCCAGCAGCATTAACCCGGACACTGAAGCTTTCTTT. The chain recombines TRBV27 with TRBJ1-1; no clear D gene. Trimming left V 6 bases short and J 3 bases short, with 11 bases between. Germline CDR1 is MNHEY and CDR2 is SMNVEV (reference sequence). The CDR3 has 13 residues.

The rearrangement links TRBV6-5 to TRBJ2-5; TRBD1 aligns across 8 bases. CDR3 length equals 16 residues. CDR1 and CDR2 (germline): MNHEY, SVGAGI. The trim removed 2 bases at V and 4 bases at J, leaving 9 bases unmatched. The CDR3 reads CASSYTPGGAVETQYF. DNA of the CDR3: TGTGCCAGCAGTTACACCCCAGGGGGCGCAGTAGAGACCCAGTACTTC.

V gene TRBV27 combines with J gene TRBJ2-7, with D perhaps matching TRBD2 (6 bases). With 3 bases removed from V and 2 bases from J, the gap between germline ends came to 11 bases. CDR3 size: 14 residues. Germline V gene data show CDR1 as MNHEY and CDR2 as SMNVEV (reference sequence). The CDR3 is CASSLAGPTYEQYF. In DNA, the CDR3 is TGTGCCAGCAGTTTGGCGGGGCCTACCTACGAGCAGTACTTC.